Each of the 5 T cell receptor beta chains below was sequenced from the same sample in a study of neurological immune-mediated disorders. MiXCR, applied by TCRdb to the 5' RACE reads, yields one record per CDR3 protein. This table holds around 70,000 distinct CDR3 sequences, 3.2% found once. The sequenced sample consisted of PBMCs. These receptors came from a woman aged 45-65 years with multiple sclerosis.

In this sample, this clonotype turned up many times. The rearrangement joins TRBV20-1 to TRBJ2-3; 9 positions agree with TRBD1. J was trimmed by 6 bases and V by 5 bases; bases with no gene match: 15. The germline CDR1 and CDR2 sequences are DFQATT and SNEGSKA (reference sequence). This CDR3 comprises 16 residues. The CDR3 is CSALRPQGASMDTQYF. The CDR3 DNA sequence: TGCAGTGCTCTTAGACCACAGGGGGCCTCTATGGATACGCAGTATTTT.

This clonotype has only a few counts. A read error may be the cause here, since a much bigger clone is one base away. The chain is built from TRBV20-1 and TRBJ2-5, with D possibly being TRBD2 (6 bases). The CDR3 covers 13 residues. The germline gives CDR1 DFQATT, CDR2 SNEGSKA (reference sequence). As DNA, the CDR3 is TGCAGTGTTAGTGGGCGGGACCAAGAGAACCAGTACTTC. Its protein product is CSVSGRDQENQYF.

This clonotype was counted ten times or more. The genes are TRBV28 and TRBJ1-5; D is perhaps TRBD1 (5 bases). CDR1 is MDHEN, CDR2 SYDVKM, per germline. The CDR3 is 16 residues long. Trimming pared 8 bases from V and 3 bases from J, leaving 20 bases between. The chain's CDR3 is CASSRGASFLNQPQHF. The CDR3, as DNA: TGTGCCAGCTCCCGAGGGGCCAGTTTCCTCAATCAGCCCCAGCATTTT.

This clonotype was seen repeatedly, ten times or more. The chain links TRBV18 to TRBJ1-4; D remains ambiguous. This CDR3 spans 13 amino acids. The germline gives CDR1 KGHSH, CDR2 LQKENI. With 1 base removed from V and 4 bases from J, the gap between germline ends came to 4 bases. The DNA for the CDR3 is TGTGCCAGCTCACCACGTAATAATGAAAAACTGTTTTTT. Protein sequence: CASSPRNNEKLFF. The variable domain in full, with the rest retrieved from reference TRBV18 and TRBJ1-4, is NAGVMQNPRHLVRRRGQEARLRCSPMKGHSHVYWYRQLPEEGLKFMVYLQKENIIDESGMPKERFSAEFPKEGPSILRIQQVVRGDSAAYFCASSPRNNEKLFFGSGTQLSVL.

This clonotype was recorded at least ten times. The genes are TRBV7-8 and TRBJ2-7; D possibly corresponds to TRBD2 (5 bases). Germline CDR1 is SGHVS and CDR2 is FQNEAQ. Trimming shortened V by 1 base and J by 2 bases, and 9 bases separated the two germline ends. CDR3 size: 14 residues. The CDR3 DNA is TGTGCCAGCAGCTTAGACGGGGAGACCTACGAGCAGTACTTC. It is translated as CASSLDGETYEQYF.